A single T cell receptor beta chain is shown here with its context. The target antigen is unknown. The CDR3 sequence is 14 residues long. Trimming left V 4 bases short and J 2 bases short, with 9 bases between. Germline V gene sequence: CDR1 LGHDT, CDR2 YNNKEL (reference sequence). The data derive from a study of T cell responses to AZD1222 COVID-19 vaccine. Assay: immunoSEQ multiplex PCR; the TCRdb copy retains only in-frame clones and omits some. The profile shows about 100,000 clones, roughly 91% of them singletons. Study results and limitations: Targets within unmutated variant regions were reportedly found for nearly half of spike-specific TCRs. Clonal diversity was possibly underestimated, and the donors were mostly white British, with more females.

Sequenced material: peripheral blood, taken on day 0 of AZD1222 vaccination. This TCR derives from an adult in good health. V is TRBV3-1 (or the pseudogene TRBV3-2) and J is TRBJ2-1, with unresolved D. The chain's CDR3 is CASSLLPAYNEQFF. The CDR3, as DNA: TGTGCCAGCAGCCTTTTACCGGCCTACAATGAGCAGTTCTTC.